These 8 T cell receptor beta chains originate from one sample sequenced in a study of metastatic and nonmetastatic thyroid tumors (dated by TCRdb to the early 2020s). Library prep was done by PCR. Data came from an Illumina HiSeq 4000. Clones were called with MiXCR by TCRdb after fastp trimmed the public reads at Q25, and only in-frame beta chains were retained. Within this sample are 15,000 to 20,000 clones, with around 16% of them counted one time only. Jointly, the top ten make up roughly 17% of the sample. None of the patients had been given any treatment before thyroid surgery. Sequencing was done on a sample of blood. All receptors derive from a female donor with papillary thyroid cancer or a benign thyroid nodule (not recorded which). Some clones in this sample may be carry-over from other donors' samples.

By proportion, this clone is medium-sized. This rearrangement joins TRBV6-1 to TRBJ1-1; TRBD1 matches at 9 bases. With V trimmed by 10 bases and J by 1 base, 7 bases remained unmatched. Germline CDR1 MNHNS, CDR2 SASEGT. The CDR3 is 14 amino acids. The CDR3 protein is CANEQGAGNTEAFF. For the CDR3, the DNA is TGTGCCAATGAACAGGGGGCTGGGAACACTGAAGCTTTCTTT.

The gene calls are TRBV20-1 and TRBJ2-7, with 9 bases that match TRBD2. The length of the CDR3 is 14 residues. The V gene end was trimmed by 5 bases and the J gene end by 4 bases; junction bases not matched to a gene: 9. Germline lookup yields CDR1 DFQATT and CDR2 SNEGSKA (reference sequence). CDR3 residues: CSASPGLAGYEQYF. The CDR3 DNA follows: TGCAGTGCTTCCCCGGGGCTAGCGGGATACGAGCAGTACTTC.

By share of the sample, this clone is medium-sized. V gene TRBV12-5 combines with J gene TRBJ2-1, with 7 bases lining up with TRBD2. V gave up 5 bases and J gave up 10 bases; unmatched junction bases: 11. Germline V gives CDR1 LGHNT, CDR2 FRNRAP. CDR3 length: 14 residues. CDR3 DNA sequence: TGTGCTAGTGGTCCGAGCGGGATACTGGGCGAGCAGTTCTTC. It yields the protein CASGPSGILGEQFF.

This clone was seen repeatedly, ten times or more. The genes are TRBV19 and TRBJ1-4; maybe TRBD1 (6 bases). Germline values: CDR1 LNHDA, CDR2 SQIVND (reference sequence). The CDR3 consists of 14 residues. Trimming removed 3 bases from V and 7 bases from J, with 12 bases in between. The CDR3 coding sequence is TGTGCCAGTAGTATTCAGGGGCAGTCTGAAAAACTGTTTTTT. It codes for CASSIQGQSEKLFF. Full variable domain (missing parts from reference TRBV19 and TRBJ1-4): DGGITQSPKYLFRKEGQNVTLSCEQNLNHDAMYWYRQDPGQGLRLIYYSQIVNDFQKGDIAEGYSVSREKKESFPLTVTSAQKNPTAFYLCASSIQGQSEKLFFGSGTQLSVL.

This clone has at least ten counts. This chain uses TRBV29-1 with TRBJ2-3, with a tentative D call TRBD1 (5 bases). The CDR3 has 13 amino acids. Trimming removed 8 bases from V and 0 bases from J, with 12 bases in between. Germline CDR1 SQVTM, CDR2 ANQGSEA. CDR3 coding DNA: TGCAGCCTGACAGTATCTAGCACAGATACGCAGTATTTT. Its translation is CSLTVSSTDTQYF.

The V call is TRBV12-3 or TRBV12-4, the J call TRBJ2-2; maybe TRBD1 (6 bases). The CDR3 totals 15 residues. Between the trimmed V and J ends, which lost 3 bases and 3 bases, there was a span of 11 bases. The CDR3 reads CASSFPKGDTGELFF. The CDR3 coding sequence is TGTGCCAGCAGTTTCCCTAAGGGGGACACCGGGGAGCTGTTTTTT.

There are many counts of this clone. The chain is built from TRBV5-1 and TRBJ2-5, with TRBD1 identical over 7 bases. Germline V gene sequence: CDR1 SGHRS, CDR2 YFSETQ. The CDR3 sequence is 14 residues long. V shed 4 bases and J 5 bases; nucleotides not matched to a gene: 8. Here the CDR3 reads CASSPGTAVETQYF. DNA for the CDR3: TGCGCCAGCAGCCCAGGGACAGCGGTGGAGACCCAGTACTTC. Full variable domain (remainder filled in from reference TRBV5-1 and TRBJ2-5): KAGVTQTPRYLIKTRGQQVTLSCSPISGHRSVSWYQQTPGQGLQFLFEYFSETQRNKGNFPGRFSGRQFSNSRSEMNVSTLELGDSALYLCASSPGTAVETQYFGPGTRLLVL.

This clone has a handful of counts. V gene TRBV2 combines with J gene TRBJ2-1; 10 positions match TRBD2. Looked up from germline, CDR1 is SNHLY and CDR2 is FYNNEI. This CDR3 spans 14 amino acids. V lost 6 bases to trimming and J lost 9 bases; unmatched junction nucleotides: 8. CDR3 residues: CASSRGTSVAEQFF. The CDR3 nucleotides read TGTGCCAGCAGCAGAGGGACTAGCGTGGCTGAGCAGTTCTTC.